Presented here are 24 T cell receptor beta chains from one specimen sequenced in a study of cytomegalovirus exposure and HLA in healthy donors (dated by TCRdb to 2016 to 2017). The method behind the library was the immunoSEQ multiplex PCR assay. TCRdb mirrors the immuneACCESS table, restricted to in-frame sequences. Some clones are absent from its copies; in checked studies, under half trace to an unresolved V gene, and the reason for the others is unknown. Recorded for this sample are about 200,000 clones; about 81% of them occurred a single time. Clones ranked in the top ten supply roughly 1.2% of the sample. The sample comprised PBMCs. Every receptor here comes from a woman aged 25-40 years in good health and CMV-seronegative.

This chain connects TRBV2 to TRBJ2-5; TRBD1 might be the D (6 bases). The CDR3 loop spans 15 amino acids. The ends were cut back, 3 bases at V and 4 bases at J, with 15 bases in the middle. The germline CDR1 and CDR2 sequences are SNHLY and FYNNEI. CDR3 amino acids: CASSDRRGRGETQYF. The CDR3 nucleotides read TGTGCCAGCAGTGATCGTCGGGGCAGGGGAGAGACCCAGTACTTC.

This clone has only one observation. The chain employs TRBV27 and TRBJ1-2, with 7 bases aligning to TRBD1. The CDR3 has 14 residues. The V and J ends lost 6 bases and 1 base, in that order; junction bases with no gene match: 5. The germline V gene encodes CDR1 MNHEY and CDR2 SMNVEV (reference sequence). CDR3: CASRGTAFNYGYTF. The CDR3 DNA reads as TGTGCCAGCAGGGGGACAGCCTTTAACTATGGCTACACCTTC.

This clone has only one observation. The gene calls are TRBV2 and TRBJ2-4; D possibly corresponds to TRBD2 (6 bases). This CDR3 contains 16 residues. Trimming cost V 7 bases and J 0 bases, with 16 bases left between them. Germline assignment: CDR1 SNHLY and CDR2 FYNNEI. CDR3 nucleotides: TGTGCCAGCAATTCGGGACTCCAACTAGCCAAAAACATTCAGTACTTC. Translation: CASNSGLQLAKNIQYF. Full variable domain (missing parts from reference TRBV2 and TRBJ2-4): EPEVTQTPSHQVTQMGQEVILRCVPISNHLYFYWYRQILGQKVEFLVSFYNNEISEKSEIFDDQFSVERPDGSNFTLKIRSTKLEDSAMYFCASNSGLQLAKNIQYFGAGTRLSVL.

V gene TRBV5-1 combines with J gene TRBJ2-1; 11 bases are a match to TRBD2. This CDR3 region has 15 residues. Looked up from germline, CDR1 is SGHRS and CDR2 is YFSETQ. V was pared by 5 bases and J by 5 bases, with 6 bases of the junction left unmatched. The CDR3 DNA reads TGCGCCAGCAGTACCGGGACTAGCGGAAACAATGAGCAGTTCTTC. This gives the protein CASSTGTSGNNEQFF.

The chain uses TRBV18 and TRBJ2-7, with D possibly matching TRBD2 (7 bases). V lost 1 base, J lost 6 bases, and 10 bases lay in between. The CDR3 loop spans 13 amino acids. Germline CDR1 reads KGHSH; CDR2 reads LQKENI. The CDR3 region has the DNA TGTGCCAGCTCACCACGGGAGGGGGGCGAGCAGTACTTC. It encodes CASSPREGGEQYF.

V and J are TRBV5-1 and TRBJ2-7; 12 bases align to TRBD2. CDR1 and CDR2 from the germline V gene are SGHRS and YFSETQ. The CDR3 contains 16 residues. V shed 5 bases, J shed 2 bases, and the junction held 8 bases outside the gene matches. CDR3 sequence reads: CASRPNLAGGTYEQYF. As DNA, the CDR3 is TGCGCCAGCAGACCCAACCTAGCGGGGGGGACCTACGAGCAGTACTTC.

In this sample, this clone turned up once. The chain recombines TRBV15 with TRBJ2-2; D not resolved. Germline CDR1 LNHNV, CDR2 YYDKDF (reference sequence). The V and J ends lost 0 bases and 6 bases respectively, with 5 bases between them. The CDR3 contains 13 residues. CDR3: CATSRDYPGELFF. In DNA form, the CDR3 reads TGTGCCACCAGCAGAGATTATCCCGGGGAGCTGTTTTTT.

This chain links TRBV27 with TRBJ2-7, with 7 bases identical to TRBD2. There are 15 residues in the CDR3. Per the germline V gene, CDR1 is MNHEY and CDR2 is SMNVEV (reference sequence). V gave up 4 bases and J gave up 2 bases; unmatched junction bases: 8. CDR3 sequence reads: CASSSPRGEAYEQYF. CDR3 nucleotide sequence: TGTGCCAGCAGTTCCCCTCGGGGGGAGGCCTACGAGCAGTACTTC.

This clone was found a few times. The chain carries TRBV6-1 and TRBJ2-1; TRBD2 aligns across 10 bases. Trimming cost V 0 bases and J 6 bases; bases outside gene matches: 2. The CDR3 spans 15 residues. Germline assignment: CDR1 MNHNS and CDR2 SASEGT. The CDR3 nucleotides read TGTGCCAGCAGTGAAGCGAGCGGGGGGGGCAATGAGCAGTTCTTC. It yields the protein CASSEASGGGNEQFF.

This chain uses TRBV6-6 with TRBJ1-2; TRBD1 might be the D (5 bases). CDR1 MNHNY and CDR2 SVGAGI come from the germline V gene (reference sequence). The CDR3 extends over 16 amino acids. Trimming stripped 5 bases from V and 0 bases from J, with 16 bases between. CDR3 nucleotides: TGTGCCAGCAGTCAAAACCGACAGAGAGCTAACTATGGCTACACCTTC. It encodes CASSQNRQRANYGYTF.

This clone was found once. The V and J genes are TRBV19 and TRBJ2-1; 9 nucleotides agree with TRBD2. Germline CDR1 LNHDA, CDR2 SQIVND (reference sequence). Germline trimming cut 3 bases from V and 2 bases from J; bases unmatched to any gene: 2. The CDR3 runs to 15 residues. The DNA of the CDR3 is TGTGCCAGTAGTATTAGCGGGAGCACCTACAATGAGCAGTTCTTC. It is translated as CASSISGSTYNEQFF.

With respect to this clone: The CDR3 ends on some other residue instead of the conserved phenylalanine or tryptophan, so this is likely a read error. The limits of the CDR3 on the DNA are not certain, so only TCRdb's listed CDR3 is given. The CDR3 reads CASSKGSSDSVPRG. This rearrangement joins TRBV5-6 to TRBJ2-7; the table's D call TRBD1 went unverified against the DNA. From germline, CDR1 is SGHDT and CDR2 YYEEEE. With termini counted, the CDR3 has 14 amino acids.

The V call is TRBV5-4, the J call TRBJ2-3, with 7 bases matching TRBD2. CDR1 is SGHNT and CDR2 is YYREEE in the germline V gene (reference sequence). This CDR3 is 13 amino acids long. Unmatched junction bases numbered 0, after V lost 0 bases and J lost 5 bases. CDR3 amino acids: CASSLASGDTQYF. The CDR3 bases are TGTGCCAGCAGCTTGGCTAGCGGAGATACGCAGTATTTT.

The chain couples TRBV5-1 to TRBJ2-6; possibly TRBD1 for D (6 bases). CDR1 is SGHRS, CDR2 YFSETQ, per germline. The CDR3 has 17 residues. Trimming took 4 bases from V and 0 from J, leaving 14 bases between them. In DNA, the CDR3 is TGCGCCAGCAGCACCGGACAGCCGGGCTCTGGGGCCAACGTCCTGACTTTC. Its translation is CASSTGQPGSGANVLTF.

The chain recombines TRBV29-1 with TRBJ1-2; D is perhaps TRBD1 (5 bases). Looked up from germline, CDR1 is SQVTM and CDR2 is ANQGSEA. The CDR3 has 13 amino acids. V was trimmed by 5 bases and J by 4 bases, leaving 14 bases between them. The CDR3 nucleotides read TGCAGCGTTTCAGGGAAACCGTCCTATGGCTACACCTTC. This codes for CSVSGKPSYGYTF.

The genes are TRBV6-1 and TRBJ1-5, with D maybe TRBD1 (5 bases). This CDR3 has 17 amino acids. The V gene's germline CDR1 is MNHNS and CDR2 SASEGT. The V end lost 2 bases, the J end lost 0 bases, and 14 bases lay between the germline ends. This chain's CDR3 is CASSELPGQYSNQPQHF. The DNA for the CDR3 is TGTGCCAGCAGTGAATTACCAGGGCAATATAGCAATCAGCCCCAGCATTTT.

The chain is built from TRBV14 and TRBJ2-7; 14 nucleotides line up with TRBD2. The germline V gene encodes CDR1 SGHDN and CDR2 FVKESK. With V trimmed by 0 bases and J by 3 bases, 7 bases remained unmatched. The CDR3 is made up of 18 amino acids. CDR3 amino acids: CASSQDSGLAGGYYEQYF. The CDR3, as DNA: TGTGCCAGCAGCCAAGATTCCGGACTAGCGGGAGGATACTACGAGCAGTACTTC.

This clone has just a few counts. This chain uses TRBV9 with TRBJ1-2; D may be TRBD1 (5 bases). The germline V gene has CDR1 SGDLS and CDR2 YYNGEE. The CDR3 spans 14 residues. V lost 3 bases, J lost 7 bases, and 16 bases lay in between. The CDR3 protein is CASSDTQGVLGYTF. CDR3 DNA: TGTGCCAGCAGCGATACCCAGGGTGTGCTTGGCTACACCTTC.

The V gene is TRBV5-1, the J gene TRBJ2-5; TRBD2 aligns across 7 bases. Per the germline V gene, CDR1 is SGHRS and CDR2 is YFSETQ. There are 14 residues in the CDR3. Losses at the gene ends were 4 bases for V and 5 bases for J; bases not matched to a gene: 8. The CDR3 loop is CASSRGLSPETQYF. CDR3 nucleotide sequence: TGCGCCAGCAGCAGGGGACTATCTCCGGAGACCCAGTACTTC.

The chain combines TRBV7-8 with TRBJ1-5, with 7 bases identical to TRBD1. Germline-derived CDR1 and CDR2 are SGHVS and FQNEAQ. With V trimmed by 0 bases and J by 3 bases, 2 bases remained unmatched. CDR3 length equals 15 residues. CDR3 DNA sequence: TGTGCCAGCAGCTTAGCTGACAGGGCCAATCAGCCCCAGCATTTT. Protein: CASSLADRANQPQHF.

The chain links TRBV19 to TRBJ2-1; 11 bases are shared with TRBD2. Germline V lookup: CDR1 LNHDA, CDR2 SQIVND (reference sequence). This CDR3 contains 13 residues. V lost 5 bases, J lost 10 bases, and 4 bases stayed unmatched. The CDR3 protein is CASSSGLAAEQFF. CDR3 sequence (DNA): TGTGCCAGTAGTTCGGGACTAGCGGCGGAGCAGTTCTTC.

CDR3 in amino acids: CASSPQGKKAFF. The DNA for the CDR3 is TGTGCCAGCAGCCCACAGGGAAAAAAAGCTTTCTTT. This rearrangement joins TRBV11-3 to TRBJ1-1; D may be TRBD1 (6 bases). The CDR3 length is 12 residues. Trimming removed 5 bases from V and 9 bases from J, with 13 bases in between. Germline V CDR1 and CDR2: SGHNT, YENEEA.

The V and J genes are TRBV6-6 and TRBJ1-5; D unclear. The germline V and J ends were trimmed by 4 bases and 9 bases, with 16 bases remaining between them. The germline gives CDR1 MNHNY, CDR2 SVGAGI (reference sequence). The CDR3 totals 14 residues. CDR3 coding DNA: TGTGCCAGCAGTTCGGAGTCGTCGGGGAGGCCCCAGCATTTT. Encoded protein: CASSSESSGRPQHF.

The gene calls are TRBV7-2 and TRBJ1-5, with a weak D call TRBD1 (6 bases). CDR1 is SGHTA and CDR2 is FQGNSA in the germline V gene. CDR3 length: 14 residues. The V end lost 5 bases, the J end lost 2 bases, and 10 bases lay between the germline ends. The DNA of the CDR3 is TGTGCCAGCAGCGCCAGGGGACGCAATCAGCCCCAGCATTTT. Its protein product is CASSARGRNQPQHF.